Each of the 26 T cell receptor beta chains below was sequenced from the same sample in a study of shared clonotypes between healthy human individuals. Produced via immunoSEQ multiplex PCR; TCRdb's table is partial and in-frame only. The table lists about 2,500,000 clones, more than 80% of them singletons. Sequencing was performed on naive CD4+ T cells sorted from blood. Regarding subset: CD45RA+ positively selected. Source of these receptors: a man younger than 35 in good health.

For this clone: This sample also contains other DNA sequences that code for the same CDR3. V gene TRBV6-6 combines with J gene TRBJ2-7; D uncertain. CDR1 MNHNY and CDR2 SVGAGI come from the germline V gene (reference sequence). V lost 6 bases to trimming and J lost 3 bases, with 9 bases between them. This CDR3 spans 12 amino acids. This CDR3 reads CASSRNSYEQYF. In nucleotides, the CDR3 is TGTGCCAGCAGCCGAAACAGCTACGAGCAGTACTTC.

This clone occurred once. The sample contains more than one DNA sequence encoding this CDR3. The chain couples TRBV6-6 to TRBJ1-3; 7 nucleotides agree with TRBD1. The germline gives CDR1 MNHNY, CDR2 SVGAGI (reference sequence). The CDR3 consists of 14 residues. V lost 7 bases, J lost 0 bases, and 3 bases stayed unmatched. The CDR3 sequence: CASTRDSSGNTIYF. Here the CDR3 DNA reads TGTGCCAGCACCCGGGACAGCTCTGGAAACACCATATATTTT.

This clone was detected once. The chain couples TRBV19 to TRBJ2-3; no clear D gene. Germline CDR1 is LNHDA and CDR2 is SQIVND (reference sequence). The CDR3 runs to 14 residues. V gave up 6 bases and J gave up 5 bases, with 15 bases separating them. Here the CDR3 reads CASSPNGLVDTQYF. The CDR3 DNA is TGTGCCAGTAGCCCTAACGGGTTGGTAGATACGCAGTATTTT.

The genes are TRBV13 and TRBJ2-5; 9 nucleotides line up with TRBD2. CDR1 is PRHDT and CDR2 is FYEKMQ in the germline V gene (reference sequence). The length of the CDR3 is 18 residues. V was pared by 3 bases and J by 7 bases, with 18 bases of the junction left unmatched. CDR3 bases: TGTGCCAGCAGCTTTTGGACTAGCGCCTTCGGACGGGGGGGGACCCAGTACTTC. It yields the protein CASSFWTSAFGRGGTQYF.

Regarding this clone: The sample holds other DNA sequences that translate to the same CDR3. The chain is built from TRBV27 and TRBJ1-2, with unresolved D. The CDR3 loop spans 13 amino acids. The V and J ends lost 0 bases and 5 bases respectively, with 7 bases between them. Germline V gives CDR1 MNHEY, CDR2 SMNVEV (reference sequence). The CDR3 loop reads CASSLSTGYGYTF. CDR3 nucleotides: TGTGCCAGCAGTTTATCAACGGGATATGGCTACACCTTC.

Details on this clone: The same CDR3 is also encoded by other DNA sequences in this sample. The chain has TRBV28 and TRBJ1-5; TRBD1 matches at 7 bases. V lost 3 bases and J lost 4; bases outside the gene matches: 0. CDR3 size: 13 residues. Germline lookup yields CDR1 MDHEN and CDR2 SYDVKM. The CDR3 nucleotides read TGTGCCAGCAGTTTGGACAGGAATCAGCCCCAGCATTTT. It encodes CASSLDRNQPQHF.

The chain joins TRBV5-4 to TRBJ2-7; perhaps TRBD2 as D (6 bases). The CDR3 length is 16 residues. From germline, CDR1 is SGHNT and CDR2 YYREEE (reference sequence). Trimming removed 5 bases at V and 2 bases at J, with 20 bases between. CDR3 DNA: TGTGCCAGCAGTCCCGGGGGAGGTTTGAGGACCTACGAGCAGTACTTC. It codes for CASSPGGGLRTYEQYF. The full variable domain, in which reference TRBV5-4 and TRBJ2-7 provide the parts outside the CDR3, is ETGVTQSPTHLIKTRGQQVTLRCSSQSGHNTVSWYQQALGQGPQFIFQYYREEENGRGNFPPRFSGLQFPNYSSELNVNALELDDSALYLCASSPGGGLRTYEQYFGPGTRLTVT.

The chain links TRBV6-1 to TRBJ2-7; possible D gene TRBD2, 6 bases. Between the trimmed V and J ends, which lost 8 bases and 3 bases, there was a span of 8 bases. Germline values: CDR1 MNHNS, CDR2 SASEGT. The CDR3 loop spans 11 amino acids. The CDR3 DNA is TGTGCCAGCGAGGAGGGCTACGAGCAGTACTTC. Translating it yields CASEEGYEQYF.

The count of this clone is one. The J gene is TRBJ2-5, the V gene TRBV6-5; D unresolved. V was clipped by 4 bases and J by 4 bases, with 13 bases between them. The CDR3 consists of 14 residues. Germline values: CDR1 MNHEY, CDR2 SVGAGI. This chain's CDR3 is CASSSRALRETQYF. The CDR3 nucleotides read TGTGCCAGCAGTTCCCGGGCCCTGCGAGAGACCCAGTACTTC.

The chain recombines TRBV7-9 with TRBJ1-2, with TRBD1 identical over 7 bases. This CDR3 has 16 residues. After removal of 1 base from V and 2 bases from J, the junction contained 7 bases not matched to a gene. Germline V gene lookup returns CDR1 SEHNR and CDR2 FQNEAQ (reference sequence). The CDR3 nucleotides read TGTGCCAGCAGCTTAGTTGGGGGAGGGGGCAACTATGGCTACACCTTC. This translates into CASSLVGGGGNYGYTF.

The CDR3 is CAWSARKGVKNSPLHF. The CDR3 DNA reads as TGTGCCTGGAGTGCCAGAAAGGGGGTTAAGAATTCACCCCTCCACTTT. The chain joins TRBV30 to TRBJ1-6; tentatively, D is TRBD1 (6 bases). V shed 1 base and J shed 7 bases, with 17 bases lying between them. The germline gives CDR1 GTSNPN, CDR2 SVGIG (reference sequence). This CDR3 comprises 16 residues.

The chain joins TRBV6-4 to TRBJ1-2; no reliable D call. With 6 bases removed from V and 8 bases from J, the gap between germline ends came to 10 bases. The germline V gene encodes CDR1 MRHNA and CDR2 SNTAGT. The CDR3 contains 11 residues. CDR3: CASSRTGGYTF. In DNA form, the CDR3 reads TGTGCCAGCAGCCGTACCGGAGGCTACACCTTC.

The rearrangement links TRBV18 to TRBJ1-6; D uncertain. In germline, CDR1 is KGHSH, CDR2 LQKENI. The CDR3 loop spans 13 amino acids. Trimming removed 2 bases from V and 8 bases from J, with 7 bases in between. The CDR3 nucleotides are TGTGCCAGCTCACCAGTAGCCGATTCACCCCTCCACTTT. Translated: CASSPVADSPLHF.

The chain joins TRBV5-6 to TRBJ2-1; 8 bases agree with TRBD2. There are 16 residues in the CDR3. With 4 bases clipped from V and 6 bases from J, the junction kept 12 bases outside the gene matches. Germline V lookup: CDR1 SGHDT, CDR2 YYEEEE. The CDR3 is CASSTRGALFGNEQFF. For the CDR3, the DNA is TGTGCCAGCAGCACGCGGGGGGCATTATTCGGCAATGAGCAGTTCTTC.

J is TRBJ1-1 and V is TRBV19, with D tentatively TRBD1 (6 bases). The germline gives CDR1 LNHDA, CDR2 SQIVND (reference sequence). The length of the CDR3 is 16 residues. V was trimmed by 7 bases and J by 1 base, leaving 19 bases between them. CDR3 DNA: TGTGCCAGTAACAGGGTTACGGCCGATCGGAACACTGAAGCTTTCTTT. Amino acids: CASNRVTADRNTEAFF.

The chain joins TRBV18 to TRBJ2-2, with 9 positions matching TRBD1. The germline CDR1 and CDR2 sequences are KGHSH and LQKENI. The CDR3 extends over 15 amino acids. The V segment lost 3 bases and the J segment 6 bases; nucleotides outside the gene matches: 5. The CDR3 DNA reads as TGTGCCAGCTCACCGGGACAGGGAGGATCCGGGGAGCTGTTTTTT. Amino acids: CASSPGQGGSGELFF.

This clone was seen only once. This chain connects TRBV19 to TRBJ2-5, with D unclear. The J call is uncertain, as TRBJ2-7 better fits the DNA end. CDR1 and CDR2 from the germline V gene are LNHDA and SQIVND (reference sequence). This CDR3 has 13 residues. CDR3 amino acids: CASSIDGTAEQYF. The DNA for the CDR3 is TGTGCCAGTAGTATAGATGGCACAGCCGAGCAGTACTTC.

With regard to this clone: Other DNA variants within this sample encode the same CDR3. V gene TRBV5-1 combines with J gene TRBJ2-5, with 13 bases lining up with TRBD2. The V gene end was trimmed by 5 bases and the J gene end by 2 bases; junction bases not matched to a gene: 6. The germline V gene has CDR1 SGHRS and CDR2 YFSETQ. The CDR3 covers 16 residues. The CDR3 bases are TGCGCCAGCAGTCCGGGACTAGCGGGGTCGCAAGAGACCCAGTACTTC. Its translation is CASSPGLAGSQETQYF.

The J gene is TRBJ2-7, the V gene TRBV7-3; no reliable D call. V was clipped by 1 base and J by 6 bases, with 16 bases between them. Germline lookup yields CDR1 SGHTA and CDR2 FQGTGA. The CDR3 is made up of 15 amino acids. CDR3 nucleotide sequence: TGTGCCAGCAGCTTAAATCCAGGACCGATAGGCGAGCAGTACTTC. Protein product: CASSLNPGPIGEQYF.

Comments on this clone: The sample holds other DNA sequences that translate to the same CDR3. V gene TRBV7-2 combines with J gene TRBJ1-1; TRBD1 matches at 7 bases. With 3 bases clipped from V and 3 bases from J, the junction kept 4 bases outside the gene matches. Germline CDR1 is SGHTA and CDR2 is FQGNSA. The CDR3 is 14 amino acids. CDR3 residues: CASSLNRGYTEAFF. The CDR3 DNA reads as TGTGCCAGCAGCTTGAACAGGGGTTACACTGAAGCTTTCTTT.

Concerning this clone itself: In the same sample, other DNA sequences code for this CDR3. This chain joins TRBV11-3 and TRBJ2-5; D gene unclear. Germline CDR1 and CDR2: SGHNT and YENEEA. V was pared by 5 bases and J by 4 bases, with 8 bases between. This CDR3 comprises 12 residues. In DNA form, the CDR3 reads TGTGCCAGCAGCCTCAGAGGAGAGACCCAGTACTTC. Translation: CASSLRGETQYF.

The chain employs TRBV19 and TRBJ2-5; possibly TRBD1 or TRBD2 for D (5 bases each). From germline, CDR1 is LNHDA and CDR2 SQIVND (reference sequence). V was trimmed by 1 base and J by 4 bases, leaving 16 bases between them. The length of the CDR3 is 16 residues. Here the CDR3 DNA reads TGTGCCAGTAGTATAGGCCGGGACGGCCGAGGAGAGACCCAGTACTTC. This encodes CASSIGRDGRGETQYF.

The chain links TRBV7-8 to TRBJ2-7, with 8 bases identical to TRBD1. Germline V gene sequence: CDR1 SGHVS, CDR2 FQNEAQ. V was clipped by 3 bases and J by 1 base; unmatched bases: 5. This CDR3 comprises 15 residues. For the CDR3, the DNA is TGTGCCAGCAGCTTTGGTCAGGGGGCTTCCTACGAGCAGTACTTC. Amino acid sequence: CASSFGQGASYEQYF.

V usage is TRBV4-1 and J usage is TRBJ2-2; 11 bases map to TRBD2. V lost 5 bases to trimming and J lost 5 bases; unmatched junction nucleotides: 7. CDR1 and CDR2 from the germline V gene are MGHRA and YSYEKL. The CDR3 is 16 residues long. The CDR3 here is CASSSTSGSVTGELFF. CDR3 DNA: TGCGCCAGCAGCTCTACTAGCGGGAGCGTGACCGGGGAGCTGTTTTTT.

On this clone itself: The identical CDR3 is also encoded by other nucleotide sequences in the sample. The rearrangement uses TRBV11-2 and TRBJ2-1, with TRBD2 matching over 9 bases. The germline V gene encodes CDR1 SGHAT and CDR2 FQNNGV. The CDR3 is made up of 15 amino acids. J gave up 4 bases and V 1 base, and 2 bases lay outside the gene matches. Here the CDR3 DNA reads TGTGCCAGCAGCTTAGGGACTAGCGTATACAATGAGCAGTTCTTC. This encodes CASSLGTSVYNEQFF.

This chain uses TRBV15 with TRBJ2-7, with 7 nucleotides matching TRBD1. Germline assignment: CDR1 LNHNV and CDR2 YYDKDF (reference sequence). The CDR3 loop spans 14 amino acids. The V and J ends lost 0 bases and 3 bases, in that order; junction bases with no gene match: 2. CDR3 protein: CATSRDGTVYEQYF. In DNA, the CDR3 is TGTGCCACCAGCAGAGACGGGACAGTCTACGAGCAGTACTTC.